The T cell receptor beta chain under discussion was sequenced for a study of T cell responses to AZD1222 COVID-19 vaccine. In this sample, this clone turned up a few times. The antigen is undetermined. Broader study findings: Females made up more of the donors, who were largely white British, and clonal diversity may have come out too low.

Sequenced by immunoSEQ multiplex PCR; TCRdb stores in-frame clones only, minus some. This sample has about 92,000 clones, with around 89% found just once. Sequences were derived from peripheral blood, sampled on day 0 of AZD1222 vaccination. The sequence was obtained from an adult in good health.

The CDR3 reads CASSQDLARVNTEAFF. The CDR3 coding sequence is TGTGCCAGCAGCCAAGATCTCGCCAGGGTCAACACTGAAGCTTTCTTT. The genes are TRBV4-2 and TRBJ1-1, with D tentatively TRBD1 (5 bases). Germline assignment: CDR1 LGHNA and CDR2 YNFKEQ. Trimming removed 0 bases at V and 2 bases at J, with 13 bases between. The CDR3 consists of 16 residues.